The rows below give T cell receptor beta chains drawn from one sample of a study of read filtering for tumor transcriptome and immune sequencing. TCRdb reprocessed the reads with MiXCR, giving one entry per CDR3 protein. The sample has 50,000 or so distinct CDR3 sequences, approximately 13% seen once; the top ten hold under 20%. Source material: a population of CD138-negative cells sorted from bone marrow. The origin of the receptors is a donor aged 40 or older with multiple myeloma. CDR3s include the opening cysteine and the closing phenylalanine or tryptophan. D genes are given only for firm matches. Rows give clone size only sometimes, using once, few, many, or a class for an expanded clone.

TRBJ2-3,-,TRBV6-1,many,TGTGCCAGCAGCGATCAGGGCGTAGCGCAGTATTTT,CASSDQGVAQYF
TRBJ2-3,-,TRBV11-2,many,TGTGCCAGCAGCCCAAGGTCGGGGCCAGATACGCAGTATTTT,CASSPRSGPDTQYF
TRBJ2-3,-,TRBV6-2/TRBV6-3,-,TGTGCCAGCAGTTACTATTCCAGCACAGATACGCAGTATTTT,CASSYYSSTDTQYF
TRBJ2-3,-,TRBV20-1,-,TGCAGTGCGCGACAGGGAGGGGTGACAGATACGCAGTATTTT,CSARQGGVTDTQYF
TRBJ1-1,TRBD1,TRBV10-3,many,TGTGCCATCAGTGCAGTCCCGGGACAGGGGGCGAACACTGAAGCTTTCTTT,CAISAVPGQGANTEAFF
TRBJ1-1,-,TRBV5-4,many,TGTGCCAGCAGCTTAAATTGGGGGGGGACTGAAGCTTTCTTT,CASSLNWGGTEAFF
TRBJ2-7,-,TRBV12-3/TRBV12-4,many,TGTGCCAGCAGTCCACCCCAGGGGGGGCGGGAGCAGTACTTC,CASSPPQGGREQYF
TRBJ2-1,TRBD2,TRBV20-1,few,TGCAGTGCTAGAGGGTATCCCAGCGGGGACAATGAGCAGTTCTTC,CSARGYPSGDNEQFF
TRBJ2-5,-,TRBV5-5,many,TGTGCCAGCAGCTTGGTTATCGGCAGTCAAGAGACCCAGTACTTC,CASSLVIGSQETQYF
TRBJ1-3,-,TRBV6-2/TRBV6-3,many,TGTGCCAGCGGCCAAGAGGCAGTCTCTGGAAACACCATATATTTT,CASGQEAVSGNTIYF